These 20 T cell receptor beta chains share one sample of origin, sequenced in a study of identifying expanded T cells in peripheral blood. Here immunoSEQ multiplex PCR was the method, and the copy in TCRdb shows in-frame clones only, minus some. The profile covers 58,000 or so clones, with over 75% appearing a single time and roughly 19% taken by the ten largest. Sequenced material: blood. These receptor sequences come from a person aged 18 to 70 in good health.

This rearrangement joins TRBV6-1 to TRBJ2-4; the D gene is possibly TRBD1 (5 bases). The CDR3 loop spans 16 amino acids. With 4 bases removed from V and 6 bases from J, the gap between germline ends came to 19 bases. CDR1 is MNHNS and CDR2 is SASEGT in the germline V gene. As DNA, the CDR3 is TGTGCCAGCAGTGTGCAGGGTTTCCTCGTCCTAAACATTCAGTACTTC. Translation: CASSVQGFLVLNIQYF.

The V call is TRBV9, the J call TRBJ2-2; 8 nucleotides agree with TRBD2. Germline CDR1 SGDLS, CDR2 YYNGEE. The CDR3 has 17 amino acids. With 3 bases clipped from V and 1 base from J, the junction kept 8 bases outside the gene matches. The CDR3 is CASSGSSGFLNTGELFF. Here the CDR3 DNA reads TGTGCCAGCAGCGGCTCTAGCGGGTTCTTGAACACCGGGGAGCTGTTTTTT.

This clone is classed as medium-sized. The rearrangement uses TRBV30 and TRBJ1-6; the D gene is possibly TRBD1 (5 bases). This CDR3 is built from 14 residues. V lost 5 bases and J lost 5, with 13 bases in between. Germline V gene lookup returns CDR1 GTSNPN and CDR2 SVGIG (reference sequence). The CDR3 reads CAWVGQSNNSPLHF. The CDR3 DNA sequence: TGTGCCTGGGTGGGGCAGTCGAATAATTCACCCCTCCACTTT.

This clone was counted once. CDR3 in DNA: TGTGCCTGGAATCTGGGCTTTCACCAAGAGACCCAGTACTTC. It codes for CAWNLGFHQETQYF. V is TRBV30 and J is TRBJ2-5; D is uncertain. V was cut by 4 bases and J by 0 bases, with 12 bases left in between. Per germline, CDR1 GTSNPN and CDR2 SVGIG (reference sequence). The CDR3 covers 14 residues.

A single count supports this clone. V is TRBV11-3 and J is TRBJ2-1, with D perhaps matching TRBD2 (6 bases). V was cut by 1 base and J by 5 bases, with 12 bases left in between. The CDR3 runs 15 residues. Per the germline V gene, CDR1 is SGHNT and CDR2 is YENEEA. DNA for the CDR3: TGTGCCAGCAGCTTAGCGGGACTCAAAGACAATGAGCAGTTCTTC. The encoded protein is CASSLAGLKDNEQFF.

This clone was counted a single time. The chain uses TRBV6-1 and TRBJ1-5; maybe TRBD1 (5 bases). CDR1 is MNHNS and CDR2 is SASEGT in the germline V gene. Trimming pared 8 bases from V and 7 bases from J, leaving 9 bases between. The CDR3 is 11 residues long. The CDR3 reads CASGGRQPQHF. CDR3 DNA sequence: TGTGCCAGCGGGGGAAGGCAGCCCCAGCATTTT.

The chain carries TRBV7-9 and TRBJ1-2; D is unresolved. The germline CDR1 and CDR2 sequences are SEHNR and FQNEAQ (reference sequence). The V end was cut by 3 bases, the J end by 6 bases, with 11 bases between. This CDR3 contains 13 residues. The CDR3 spells CASSFDSKDGYTF. The CDR3 region has the DNA TGTGCCAGCAGCTTCGACTCAAAAGATGGCTACACCTTC.

This clone was detected only once. The V and J genes are TRBV14 and TRBJ2-5; tentative D call: TRBD2 (6 bases). CDR3 size: 15 residues. Between the trimmed V and J ends, which lost 4 bases and 7 bases, there was a span of 19 bases. Per germline, CDR1 SGHDN and CDR2 FVKESK. The CDR3, as DNA: TGTGCCAGCAGCCGCCGTCAGGGACTGGGTTTGACCCAGTACTTC. This encodes CASSRRQGLGLTQYF.

The V gene is TRBV7-2, the J gene TRBJ1-4, with 8 bases lining up with TRBD1. The CDR3 is 14 amino acids. The V and J ends lost 4 bases and 8 bases, in that order; junction bases with no gene match: 6. The germline CDR1 and CDR2 sequences are SGHTA and FQGNSA. The CDR3: CASSSQGAGEKLFF. The CDR3 coding sequence is TGTGCCAGCAGCTCTCAGGGGGCAGGGGAAAAACTGTTTTTT. Using reference TRBV7-2 and TRBJ1-4 for the parts outside the CDR3, the full variable domain is GAGVSQSPSNKVTEKGKDVELRCDPISGHTALYWYRQSLGQGLEFLIYFQGNSAPDKSGLPSDRFSAERTGGSVSTLTIQRTQQEDSAVYLCASSSQGAGEKLFFGSGTQLSVL.

The chain carries TRBV4-1 and TRBJ1-4; D is uncertain. This CDR3 is built from 16 residues. V dropped 0 bases and J dropped 2 bases, with 10 bases sitting between them. Looked up from germline, CDR1 is MGHRA and CDR2 is YSYEKL. The CDR3 is CASSQEEFSTNEKLFF. The DNA for the CDR3 is TGCGCCAGCAGCCAAGAAGAGTTTTCTACTAATGAAAAACTGTTTTTT.

A single count supports this clone. The chain carries TRBV11-3 and TRBJ2-7; either TRBD1 or TRBD2 may fit D (5 bases each). The CDR3 extends over 15 amino acids. The germline V gene has CDR1 SGHNT and CDR2 YENEEA. V was trimmed by 1 base and J by 5 bases, leaving 15 bases between them. The CDR3 sequence is CASSLATIRGDEQYF. The CDR3, as DNA: TGTGCCAGCAGCTTAGCTACGATAAGGGGAGACGAGCAGTACTTC.

The V and J genes are TRBV7-9 and TRBJ2-5, with D possibly matching TRBD2 (6 bases). The length of the CDR3 is 14 residues. CDR1 and CDR2 (germline): SEHNR, FQNEAQ (reference sequence). The V and J ends lost 1 base and 3 bases respectively, with 9 bases between them. The CDR3 sequence: CASSLGPGEETQYF. CDR3 sequence (DNA): TGTGCCAGCAGCTTAGGTCCGGGAGAAGAGACCCAGTACTTC.

V and J are TRBV18 and TRBJ2-3, with D possibly being TRBD2 (5 bases). V lost 0 bases, J lost 5 bases, and 9 bases lay in between. Germline V CDR1 and CDR2: KGHSH, LQKENI. CDR3 length: 14 residues. In nucleotides, the CDR3 is TGTGCCAGCTCACCACCGGGAGCCCAAGATACGCAGTATTTT. It translates to CASSPPGAQDTQYF.

Only a few counts were recorded for this clone. The chain links TRBV18 to TRBJ2-4; D gene unclear. CDR1 and CDR2 from the germline V gene are KGHSH and LQKENI. This CDR3 comprises 13 residues. V lost 2 bases and J lost 6, with 8 bases in between. CDR3 sequence (DNA): TGTGCCAGCTCACCAGACGCGAGAAACATTCAGTACTTC. Its translation is CASSPDARNIQYF. Supplemented by reference TRBV18 and TRBJ2-4, the full variable domain reads NAGVMQNPRHLVRRRGQEARLRCSPMKGHSHVYWYRQLPEEGLKFMVYLQKENIIDESGMPKERFSAEFPKEGPSILRIQQVVRGDSAAYFCASSPDARNIQYFGAGTRLSVL.

The chain carries TRBV27 and TRBJ2-1, with TRBD1 identical over 9 bases. CDR1 and CDR2 from the germline V gene are MNHEY and SMNVEV (reference sequence). The J segment lost 8 bases and the V segment lost 5 bases, leaving 10 bases of the junction unmatched. CDR3 size: 15 residues. The CDR3 DNA sequence: TGTGCCAGCAGTACCGGGACAGGGATAAGATATGAGCAGTTCTTC. Translating gives CASSTGTGIRYEQFF.

The chain uses TRBV30 and TRBJ1-1; D gene uncertain. The V and J ends lost 1 base and 1 base respectively, with 4 bases between them. The CDR3 totals 12 residues. Germline loops: CDR1 GTSNPN, CDR2 SVGIG (reference sequence). CDR3 in amino acids: CAWSDRNTEAFF. The CDR3 region has the DNA TGTGCCTGGAGTGACAGGAACACTGAAGCTTTCTTT.

The chain links TRBV6-6 to TRBJ2-1, with 11 bases fitting TRBD1. Unmatched junction bases numbered 2, after V lost 8 bases and J lost 8 bases. Germline V gene lookup returns CDR1 MNHNY and CDR2 SVGAGI (reference sequence). The CDR3 covers 12 residues. Written as DNA, the CDR3 is TGTGCCAGCCGGACAGGGGGCTATGAGCAGTTCTTC. Protein: CASRTGGYEQFF.

The V call is TRBV23-1, the J call TRBJ2-7; maybe TRBD1 (6 bases). TRBV23-1 is annotated as an ORF whose role is uncertain. The V gene lost 4 bases and the J gene lost 6 bases, with 13 bases spanning the gap. This CDR3 is built from 13 residues. The CDR3 DNA follows: TGCGCCAGCAGTCCACCAGGGGAAGCCGAGCAGTACTTC. Its protein is CASSPPGEAEQYF.

The V and J genes are TRBV5-6 and TRBJ1-4, with D unresolved. Germline V gene data show CDR1 as SGHDT and CDR2 as YYEEEE. The CDR3 is 16 amino acids. The V end lost 5 bases, the J end lost 5 bases, and 19 bases lay between the germline ends. CDR3 amino acids: CASSPGRQRPNEKLFF. The CDR3 nucleotides read TGTGCCAGCAGTCCAGGAAGACAAAGACCGAATGAAAAACTGTTTTTT.

The chain joins TRBV19 to TRBJ1-5; D uncertain. This CDR3 region has 16 residues. Trimming removed 8 bases at V and 2 bases at J, with 19 bases between. Germline CDR1 and CDR2: LNHDA and SQIVND (reference sequence). The CDR3 sequence: CASRVAHDSGNQPQHF. In DNA form, the CDR3 reads TGTGCCAGTCGCGTTGCCCATGACTCGGGCAATCAGCCCCAGCATTTT.